The 18 T cell receptor beta chains below all came from one sample that was sequenced in a study of blood T cell repertoires in COVID-19. TCRdb's table, derived via immunoSEQ multiplex PCR, lists solely in-frame clones and lacks some. The profile shows about 270,000 clones, roughly 87% of them singletons. Sample: peripheral blood. The receptors here all came from a human donor in a cohort sampled during active COVID-19.

The chain is built from TRBV6-6 and TRBJ1-1, with D possibly being TRBD1 (6 bases). The CDR3 runs to 13 residues. CDR1 is MNHNY and CDR2 is SVGAGI in the germline V gene (reference sequence). V was pared by 3 bases and J by 8 bases, with 13 bases between. CDR3 loop: CASSYLRGSEAFF. CDR3 DNA sequence: TGTGCCAGCAGTTATCTTAGGGGGAGCGAAGCTTTCTTT.

The chain recombines TRBV11-3 with TRBJ2-1; unclear D gene. V shed 1 base and J shed 13 bases, with 11 bases lying between them. The germline CDR1 and CDR2 sequences are SGHNT and YENEEA. The CDR3 is made up of 12 amino acids. Written as DNA, the CDR3 is TGTGCCAGCAGCTTAGTTGAGACAAAACAGTTCTTC. This sequence encodes CASSLVETKQFF.

V gene TRBV7-9 combines with J gene TRBJ1-2; 7 bases line up with TRBD1. CDR1 is SEHNR, CDR2 FQNEAQ, per germline (reference sequence). The CDR3 has 15 residues. After removal of 5 bases from V and 5 bases from J, the junction contained 11 bases not matched to a gene. The DNA for the CDR3 is TGTGCCAGCAGCCCGCACGACAGGGCCCGGTATGGCTACACCTTC. Its protein product is CASSPHDRARYGYTF.

This chain uses TRBV3-1 (or the pseudogene TRBV3-2) with TRBJ2-1; D may be TRBD2 (5 bases). CDR1 and CDR2 from the germline V gene are LGHDT and YNNKEL (reference sequence). This CDR3 comprises 14 residues. V lost 3 bases, J lost 7 bases, and 13 bases lay in between. The CDR3 DNA is TGTGCCAGCAGCCAGGGAGAGGGTTCTAATGAGCAGTTCTTC. Its protein product is CASSQGEGSNEQFF.

The V call is TRBV11-3, the J call TRBJ2-3, with 7 nucleotides matching TRBD1. The CDR3 covers 14 residues. The germline CDR1 and CDR2 sequences are SGHNT and YENEEA. Trimming at V came to 5 bases and at J to 2 bases, leaving 4 bases not matched to a gene. CDR3 loop: CASSRDSDTDTQYF. CDR3 coding DNA: TGTGCCAGCAGCCGGGACAGCGACACAGATACGCAGTATTTT.

The chain employs TRBV19 and TRBJ2-7, with 15 bases matching TRBD2. The junction had 9 bases not matched to a gene; V was cut back by 4 bases and J by 5 bases. This CDR3 is 17 amino acids long. The V gene's germline CDR1 is LNHDA and CDR2 SQIVND (reference sequence). The chain's CDR3 is CASSTPGLAGGSDEQYF. CDR3 bases: TGTGCCAGTAGTACCCCGGGACTAGCGGGAGGTAGCGACGAGCAGTACTTC.

The chain uses TRBV27 and TRBJ2-5, with 9 bases that match TRBD1. J gave up 5 bases and V 0 bases, and 4 bases lay outside the gene matches. The germline V gene has CDR1 MNHEY and CDR2 SMNVEV (reference sequence). The CDR3 totals 15 residues. The CDR3 sequence: CASSLSGTGRETQYF. CDR3 nucleotide sequence: TGTGCCAGCAGTTTATCGGGGACAGGGAGGGAGACCCAGTACTTC.

V usage is TRBV28 and J usage is TRBJ1-2; the D gene is possibly TRBD1 (6 bases). Per the germline V gene, CDR1 is MDHEN and CDR2 is SYDVKM. CDR3 size: 13 residues. V lost 4 bases and J lost 3, with 9 bases in between. CDR3 in DNA: TGTGCCAGCAGTTGGGACATGGACTATGGCTACACCTTC. Its protein is CASSWDMDYGYTF.

This chain joins TRBV13 and TRBJ1-2; D unclear. CDR1 is PRHDT and CDR2 is FYEKMQ in the germline V gene (reference sequence). The CDR3 is 15 residues long. V lost 2 bases, J lost 4 bases, and 14 bases lay in between. The CDR3 bases are TGTGCCAGCAGCTTACGGGAAGGGAGAATCTATGGCTACACCTTC. As protein: CASSLREGRIYGYTF.

The V and J genes are TRBV10-3 and TRBJ2-5, with D maybe TRBD1 (6 bases). CDR1 is ENHRY, CDR2 SYGVKD, per germline. CDR3 size: 13 residues. The V end was cut by 4 bases, the J end by 3 bases, with 9 bases between. DNA of the CDR3: TGTGCCATCAGTGCTGGGGGCGAAGAGACCCAGTACTTC. Amino acids: CAISAGGEETQYF.

This chain uses TRBV19 with TRBJ1-2, with a weak D call TRBD1 (6 bases). CDR1 LNHDA and CDR2 SQIVND come from the germline V gene (reference sequence). Trimming shortened V by 6 bases and J by 5 bases, and 16 bases separated the two germline ends. CDR3 size: 14 residues. CDR3 in amino acids: CASRKGVVEYGYTF. DNA for the CDR3: TGTGCCAGTAGAAAGGGGGTTGTCGAGTATGGCTACACCTTC.

V and J are TRBV19 and TRBJ2-3, with 9 bases aligning to TRBD1. This CDR3 has 15 residues. Germline CDR1 is LNHDA and CDR2 is SQIVND (reference sequence). V gave up 3 bases and J gave up 3 bases; unmatched junction bases: 4. The CDR3, as DNA: TGTGCCAGTAGTATGGTGGGGACAGGGACAGATACGCAGTATTTT. It codes for CASSMVGTGTDTQYF. The variable domain in full, with the rest retrieved from reference TRBV19 and TRBJ2-3, is DGGITQSPKYLFRKEGQNVTLSCEQNLNHDAMYWYRQDPGQGLRLIYYSQIVNDFQKGDIAEGYSVSREKKESFPLTVTSAQKNPTAFYLCASSMVGTGTDTQYFGPGTRLTVL.

This rearrangement joins TRBV11-2 to TRBJ2-3, with a possible D match to TRBD2 (6 bases). Germline-derived CDR1 and CDR2 are SGHAT and FQNNGV. The CDR3 extends over 15 amino acids. Between the trimmed V and J ends, which lost 4 bases and 3 bases, there was a span of 14 bases. The DNA for the CDR3 is TGTGCCAGCAGCTGGCGGGGCCCGGGGACAGATACGCAGTATTTT. It codes for CASSWRGPGTDTQYF.

The rearrangement uses TRBV11-2 and TRBJ2-2, with a possible D match to TRBD2 (6 bases). V was cut by 8 bases and J by 4 bases, with 17 bases left in between. Germline loops: CDR1 SGHAT, CDR2 FQNNGV. This CDR3 contains 15 residues. The CDR3 protein is CASGEVRAGTGELFF. CDR3 bases: TGTGCCAGCGGGGAGGTGCGCGCTGGCACCGGGGAGCTGTTTTTT.

The CDR3 DNA is TGTGCCAGCAGTTTATCGCAGGGGGCGCGCACCGGGGAGCTGTTTTTT. Its protein product is CASSLSQGARTGELFF. The chain carries TRBV27 and TRBJ2-2; the match to TRBD1 covers 8 bases. Germline CDR1 and CDR2: MNHEY and SMNVEV (reference sequence). J lost 4 bases, V lost 0 bases, and 4 bases had no gene match. The CDR3 is 16 amino acids.

The chain links TRBV19 to TRBJ1-1; the match to TRBD1 covers 7 bases. Trimming cost V 7 bases and J 5 bases; bases outside gene matches: 13. This CDR3 has 15 amino acids. From germline, CDR1 is LNHDA and CDR2 SQIVND (reference sequence). Written as DNA, the CDR3 is TGTGCCAGTAACAGGGGCGCGGGGGGAACAACTGAAGCTTTCTTT. Amino acid sequence: CASNRGAGGTTEAFF.

This clone was found once. V is TRBV5-6 and J is TRBJ2-3, with D maybe TRBD1 (7 bases). In germline, CDR1 is SGHDT, CDR2 YYEEEE. Deletions cut 0 bases from V and 3 bases from J, with 14 bases between. This CDR3 is 16 amino acids long. CDR3 residues: CASSLAWAGGTDTQYF. The DNA for the CDR3 is TGTGCCAGCAGCTTGGCCTGGGCAGGGGGGACAGATACGCAGTATTTT. Full variable domain (remainder filled in from reference TRBV5-6 and TRBJ2-3): DAGVTQSPTHLIKTRGQQVTLRCSPKSGHDTVSWYQQALGQGPQFIFQYYEEEERQRGNFPDRFSGHQFPNYSSELNVNALLLGDSALYLCASSLAWAGGTDTQYFGPGTRLTVL.

This clone was recorded once. The chain links TRBV7-2 to TRBJ2-3; D might be TRBD2 (7 bases). Germline V lookup: CDR1 SGHTA, CDR2 FQGNSA. Trimming shortened V by 1 base and J by 2 bases, and 19 bases separated the two germline ends. The CDR3 loop spans 18 amino acids. This CDR3 is CASSLVSGGGRLTDTQYF. In nucleotides, the CDR3 is TGTGCCAGCAGCTTAGTGTCTGGGGGCGGGAGACTCACAGATACGCAGTATTTT. The full variable domain, completed using reference TRBV7-2 and TRBJ2-3, is GAGVSQSPSNKVTEKGKDVELRCDPISGHTALYWYRQSLGQGLEFLIYFQGNSAPDKSGLPSDRFSAERTGGSVSTLTIQRTQQEDSAVYLCASSLVSGGGRLTDTQYFGPGTRLTVL.